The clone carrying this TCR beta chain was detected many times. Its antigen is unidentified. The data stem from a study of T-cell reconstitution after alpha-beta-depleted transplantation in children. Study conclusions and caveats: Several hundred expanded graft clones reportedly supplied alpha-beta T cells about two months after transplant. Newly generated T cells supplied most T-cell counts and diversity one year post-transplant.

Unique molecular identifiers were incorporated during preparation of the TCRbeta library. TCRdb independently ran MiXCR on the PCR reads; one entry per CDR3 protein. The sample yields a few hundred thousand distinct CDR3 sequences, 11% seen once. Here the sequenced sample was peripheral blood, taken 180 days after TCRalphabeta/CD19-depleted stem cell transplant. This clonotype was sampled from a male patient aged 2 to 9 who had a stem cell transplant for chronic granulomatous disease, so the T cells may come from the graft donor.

The CDR3 DNA reads as TGTGCCAGCAGTTCCGAGGGGAACAATCAGCCCCAGCATTTT. Protein: CASSSEGNNQPQHF. The rearrangement uses TRBV27 and TRBJ1-5; a weak D match, TRBD1 (5 bases). Germline CDR1 is MNHEY and CDR2 is SMNVEV (reference sequence). CDR3 size: 14 residues. The germline V and J ends were trimmed by 4 bases and 3 bases, with 10 bases remaining between them.